Described below is a single T cell receptor beta chain sequence and its context. This record comes from a study of blood T cells in healthy people across ages. It was with a sample-barcoded 5' primer and a J-beta primer mix that a second PCR of roughly 7 to 12 cycles was run. Each of the cDNA molecules was tagged by a template-switch adaptor with 12 random nucleotides. Paired-end reads containing CDR3 totaled no fewer than 2.5 million for each sample. TCRdb reanalysed the 5' RACE reads using MiXCR and keeps one entry per CDR3 protein. The table has 1.5 million to 2 million distinct CDR3 sequences, around half seen once. Trimming took off 5 bases at V and 8 bases at J, with 15 bases between the two ends. CDR1 and CDR2 (germline): DFQATT, SNEGSKA (reference sequence). The CDR3 consists of 13 residues.

The source of this sequence is a middle-aged woman in good health. The chain recombines TRBV20-1 with TRBJ1-4; perhaps TRBD1 as D (5 bases). Input material: blood. DNA of the CDR3: TGCAGTGCTCCCGTCGGGGCTACCGAAAAACTGTTTTTT. Translation: CSAPVGATEKLFF.